These T cell receptor beta chains were read from a single sample in a study of shared clonotypes between healthy human individuals. Assay used: immunoSEQ multiplex PCR; TCRdb lists only in-frame clones, some missing. Of approximately 2.1 million clones listed, 93% are singletons. The sample taken for sequencing was naive CD4+ T cells from PBMCs. All receptors come from a man younger than 35 in good health. Some clones in this sample may be carry-over from other donors' samples. Both conserved end residues are trimmed from each CDR3. Expanded clones get a size class; other rows say once, few or many, or leave the size out.

length | J | size | V | CDR3
8 | TRBJ1-1 | NA | TRBV20-1 | SARGTEAF
13 | TRBJ1-1 | NA | TRBV18 | ASSPSRDMNTEAF
13 | TRBJ1-5 | once | TRBV7-9 | ASSPQGIPNQPQH
12 | TRBJ2-7 | NA | TRBV25-1 | ASSSTPGGPPQY
12 | TRBJ2-3 | NA | TRBV14 | ASSQQGSTDTQY
9 | TRBJ1-1 | NA | TRBV6-1 | ASRRQGEAF
13 | TRBJ1-5 | NA | TRBV4-1 | ASSQGAGPYQPQH
13 | TRBJ1-3 | once | TRBV7-9 | ASSLAGQGGNTIY
10 | TRBJ1-3 | NA | TRBV5-1 | ASSLEGNTIY
11 | TRBJ2-5 | NA | TRBV5-1 | ASATSGRETQY
10 | TRBJ2-7 | NA | TRBV11-2 | ASSSSTYEQY
13 | TRBJ1-1 | NA | TRBV7-3 | ASSSGQPGDTEAF
14 | TRBJ2-2 | NA | TRBV7-2 | ASSSIRDRDTGELF
11 | TRBJ1-2 | NA | TRBV6-5 | ASSYSVFRGYT